This record looks at one T cell receptor (beta chain) sequence and its context. Its binding antigen is unknown. There are no base qualities to consult, and no much larger clone falls within one base. The source of the sample is a study of a mutant IDH1 vaccine in newly diagnosed glioma (dated by TCRdb to the early 2020s). About the full investigation: Vaccination started 4-6 weeks after radiotherapy alone, or was given together with temozolomide cycles in the groups whose treatment included chemotherapy. Visit V12 was the week-35 safety follow-up and visit V13 was the week-47 end of study. Longitudinal TCRB deep sequencing was done for about two dozen treated patients, wherever samples were available for exploratory analyses. The roughly 30 treated patients were roughly 62% male and around 38% female, with a mean age of approximately 40 years. Prior to enrollment, standard therapy consisting of radiotherapy alone, temozolomide alone, or radiochemotherapy with temozolomide had been administered to patients, with the combination being received by most patients. Peripheral blood was drawn at six visits: V03 (baseline), V05, V07, V10, V12 and V13.

Study-wide findings and limitations: According to the authors, sample limitations meant that analyses of patient blood samples could not be reproduced. Immune responses induced by the vaccine were seen in over 80% of patients across multiple MHC alleles. Changes in the top peripheral T cell clonotypes picked up by TCRB sequencing did not appear to be linked to pseudoprogression. Availability determined which PBMC samples were chosen for TCRB deep sequencing.

Libraries were prepared through the immunoSEQ multiplex PCR assay. Following the manufacturer's protocol, the hsTCRB Kit was used to amplify rearranged TCR beta chain sequences. TCRB libraries were sequenced on an Illumina MiSeq. The authors' analysis ran thus. The kit vendor's proprietary platform handled demultiplexing, trimming and gene mapping. TCRdb obtained this table from immuneACCESS and retained in-frame rearrangements with V and J assigned. These tables miss some clones; where compared with another copy, unresolved V genes account for less than half of the shortfall, and the remainder is unexplained. The DNA was the basis for D and trimming; V, J and clone size are from that table. The sample includes tens of thousands of clones, with around four fifths observed a single time. Approximately 3.4% of the sample goes to the ten largest clones. For this chain, trimming is 8 bases at the V end and 2 bases at the J end, and the number of junction bases without a gene match is 10. Looking up the germline V gene yields CDR1 MNHNS and CDR2 SASEGT. The cysteine opens and the phenylalanine closes a CDR3 of 15 amino acids. Kept here is only the CDR3 DNA, which spans 45 bases and is read in frame from base 1.

The sample's time point label, decoded: week 47, end of study. A 20-mer mutant IDH1 peptide at 300 micrograms in Montanide made up each vaccine dose, which was injected subcutaneously together with topical imiquimod. Eight vaccinations were administered to patients in weeks 1, 3, 5, 7, 11, 15, 19 and 23, corresponding to visits V03 through V10. The donors had newly diagnosed IDH1-mutant astrocytomas of WHO grade 3 or 4 that showed loss of nuclear ATRX. The samples were drawn from NOA16, a multicentre, single-arm, open-label phase I trial in Germany that tested a mutant IDH1 peptide vaccine in humans for the first time. Genomic DNA for TCRB sequencing was isolated from EDTA blood with the DNeasy Blood and Tissue Kit.

This chain joins TRBV6-1 to TRBJ2-3, and TRBD2 aligns with 7 junction nucleotides. This TCR derives from a woman in her 50s with glioma. The sample in question was PBMCs, obtained from a glioma patient whose treatment included an IDH1 peptide vaccine. The CDR3 is CASQASGLLTDTQYF. The sequenced DNA: TGTGCCAGCCAGGCCTCGGGACTACTCACAGATACGCAGTATTTT.